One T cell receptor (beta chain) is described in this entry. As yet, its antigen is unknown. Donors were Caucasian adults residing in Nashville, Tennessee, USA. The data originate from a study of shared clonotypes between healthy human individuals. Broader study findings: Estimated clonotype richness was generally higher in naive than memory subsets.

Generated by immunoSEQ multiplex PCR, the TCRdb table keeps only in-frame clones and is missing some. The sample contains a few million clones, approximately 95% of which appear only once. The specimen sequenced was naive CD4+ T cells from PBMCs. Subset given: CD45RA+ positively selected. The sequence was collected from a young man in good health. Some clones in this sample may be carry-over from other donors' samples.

Here the CDR3 DNA reads TGTGCCAGCAGCCAAGGGTCTTTTGGCTACACCTTC. Translating it yields CASSQGSFGYTF. The V gene is TRBV16, the J gene TRBJ1-2, with no clear D. V was pared by 2 bases and J by 7 bases, with 8 bases between. Germline CDR1 is KGHSY and CDR2 is FQNENV. The CDR3 has 12 amino acids.